This T cell receptor (beta chain) comes out of a study of regulatory T cells in long-lasting Graves disease. Researchers made TCR beta libraries by using iRepertoire HTBI primers and running Arm-PCR on CDR3 regions. TCRdb re-derived calls from the multiplex PCR reads in MiXCR, one entry per CDR3 protein. The data show about 470,000 distinct CDR3 sequences, under 20% seen once. Time point meaning: newly diagnosed GD, antithyroid drugs for less than 3 months. Following extraction of RNA from PBMCs, that RNA was used to make the TCR library. This CDR3 contains 17 residues. Germline-derived CDR1 and CDR2 are KGHSH and LQKENI. Trimming pared 5 bases from V and 0 bases from J, leaving 14 bases between. The sample was also linked to a second study, of T cells in Graves' hyperthyroidism and ophthalmopathy. From that study: Graves' hyperthyroidism qualified as stable when ophthalmopathy did not progress within 18 months. During a first-round RT-PCR of the TCR CDR3, the HTBI primer set was used. Prediction of ophthalmopathy progression came a median 6.5 months pre-onset.

The chain recombines TRBV18 with TRBJ2-6; D is undetermined. The starting material was peripheral blood mononuclear cells (PBMCs), obtained at new diagnosis, from a patient treated with antithyroid drugs. This sequence was found in a man in his forties with Graves disease. The CDR3 loop is CASSNSRLLSGANVLTF. CDR3 nucleotide sequence: TGTGCCAGCTCAAATTCTAGGCTTCTCTCTGGGGCCAACGTCCTGACTTTC. Based on the CDR3 plus reference TRBV18 and TRBJ2-6, the full variable domain is NAGVMQNPRHLVRRRGQEARLRCSPMKGHSHVYWYRQLPEEGLKFMVYLQKENIIDESGMPKERFSAEFPKEGPSILRIQQVVRGDSAAYFCASSNSRLLSGANVLTFGAGSRLTVL.